The 2 T cell receptor beta chains below all came from one sample that was sequenced in a study of Tregs in tolerant kidney transplant recipients. Profiled with immunoSEQ multiplex PCR; TCRdb holds only in-frame clones, not every one. This table holds 85,000 to 90,000 clones, around nine tenths found once. Sequencing was carried out using CD8+ T cells from blood. The receptors come from a human donor in good health.

The chain is built from TRBV4-1 and TRBJ2-7; TRBD1 matches 10 bases. Germline CDR1 MGHRA, CDR2 YSYEKL. There are 17 residues in the CDR3. V was clipped by 1 base and J by 1 base; unmatched bases: 7. Here the CDR3 reads CASSQAVDRGLSYEQYF. The CDR3 coding sequence is TGCGCCAGCAGCCAAGCCGTAGACAGGGGGCTTTCCTACGAGCAGTACTTC.

This chain joins TRBV4-1 and TRBJ1-1; possible D gene TRBD1, 5 bases. The CDR3 is 16 amino acids. The ends were cut back, 4 bases at V and 5 bases at J, with 20 bases in the middle. Germline CDR1 and CDR2: MGHRA and YSYEKL. The CDR3, as DNA: TGCGCCAGCAGCCCAGGTGGGGGAGGCAGGGTGACTGAAGCTTTCTTT. This encodes CASSPGGGGRVTEAFF.